This TCR beta chain comes out of a study of shared clonotypes between healthy human individuals. For the study at large: The cohort comprised a couple of women and a few men. Their ages spanned 18 to 49 years. The study used three CD4 naive, three CD4 memory, two CD8 naive and one CD8 memory plate per donor. The study, taken as a whole, reports: Naive subsets usually exceeded memory subsets in estimated richness.

The investigators split CD4+ cells into a CD45RA+ naive subset and a CD45RA-negative memory subset. The table came from immunoSEQ multiplex PCR; TCRdb's copy has only in-frame clones and leaves some out. The table lists 2 million to 3 million clones, around 90% of them singletons. As concerns this clone: Its antigen is undetermined. Other DNA sequences in the same sample also yield this CDR3.

This TCR derives from a man younger than 30 in good health. Material: naive CD4+ T cells sorted from blood. The sample's subset: CD45RA+ positively selected.

The CDR3 here is CASSLPGSYNEQFF. CDR3 nucleotides: TGTGCCAGCAGCTTACCAGGGAGCTACAATGAGCAGTTCTTC. This chain uses TRBV7-2 with TRBJ2-1; tentatively, D is TRBD1 or TRBD2 (5 bases each). This CDR3 is built from 14 residues. Germline values: CDR1 SGHTA, CDR2 FQGNSA. V lost 2 bases, J lost 3 bases, and 8 bases lay in between.